The text below deals with one T cell receptor beta chain. Its target is unknown. The data derive from a study of cytomegalovirus exposure and HLA in healthy donors. Study-level background: Ancestry clustering placed 81% of 350 to 500 genotyped donors in the Caucasian-associated cluster.

Study-wide results and limits: Among CMV-associated TCR beta chains, most appeared HLA-restricted in a later analysis. The authors confirmed in vitro that a few CMV-associated chains were specific for CMV antigens.

A multiplex PCR was run with 60 Vbeta primers and 13 Jbeta primers. Method: immunoSEQ multiplex PCR; TCRdb's copy keeps in-frame clones and lacks some. The data hold 95,000 to 100,000 clones, with 65% to 75% observed a single time. The CDR3 spans 18 residues. CDR1 and CDR2 (germline): SGHTA, FQGTGA. With V trimmed by 5 bases and J by 1 base, 12 bases remained unmatched. Sequences were obtained from PBMCs. The origin of this receptor is a woman aged 40 to 50 in good health and CMV-seronegative. V usage is TRBV7-3 and J usage is TRBJ2-3, with 10 bases aligning to TRBD2. In nucleotides, the CDR3 is TGTGCCAGCAGCGCTGGCGCTAGCGGGGGCCCAGGCACAGATACGCAGTATTTT. Its translation: CASSAGASGGPGTDTQYF.